Each of the 6 T cell receptor beta chains below was sequenced from the same sample in a study of beta chain features in type 1 diabetes. Antigen specificity for these receptors is unknown. The isolated RNA, all of it, was reverse transcribed, so expressed TCRB transcripts were what got sequenced. The table came from immunoSEQ multiplex PCR; TCRdb's copy has only in-frame clones and leaves some out. The data show nearly 700,000 clones, with 10% to 15% seen just once and less than 0.025% held by the top ten. Overall study results and limits: Shortening that was moderate but significant affected the TCRB CDR3s of Type 1 diabetes patients in all four CD4+ subsets.

The sequencing input was naive CD4+ T cells from blood. The receptor source for this set is a young man with type 1 diabetes.

The chain joins TRBV5-1 to TRBJ1-2, with D perhaps matching TRBD1 (5 bases). In germline, CDR1 is SGHRS, CDR2 YFSETQ. Trimming stripped 6 bases from V and 4 bases from J, with 7 bases between. The CDR3 has 11 residues. Here the CDR3 reads CASTDSYGYTF. The CDR3 nucleotides are TGCGCCAGCACCGACAGCTATGGCTACACCTTC.

The chain couples TRBV18 to TRBJ1-2, with TRBD1 matching 7 bases. The CDR3 totals 14 residues. V was clipped by 6 bases and J by 6 bases; unmatched bases: 10. Germline CDR1 is KGHSH and CDR2 is LQKENI. CDR3 DNA: TGTGCCAGCTCCCTTGACAGGGAACGGAATGGCTACACCTTC. It codes for CASSLDRERNGYTF.

This clone is a singleton in its sample. The V and J genes are TRBV19 and TRBJ2-7; perhaps TRBD1 as D (6 bases). This CDR3 comprises 14 residues. Per the germline V gene, CDR1 is LNHDA and CDR2 is SQIVND (reference sequence). Trimming took 6 bases from V and 6 from J, leaving 18 bases between them. CDR3 DNA sequence: TGTGCCAGTAGCTACTTGTCACAGGGATCCGAGCAGTACTTC. Amino acids: CASSYLSQGSEQYF.

This clone appeared a few times. One end of the junction fails to match germline, which may point to a read error. The J gene is TRBJ2-7, the V gene TRBV28, with TRBD1 matching 7 bases. This CDR3 is 11 amino acids long. From germline, CDR1 is MDHEN and CDR2 SYDVKM. As DNA, the CDR3 is TGTGCCAGCAGTTTATTGGGGACAGTTTCCTTC. Its protein is CASSLLGTVSF.

A few counts support this clone. The chain carries TRBV11-3 and TRBJ2-7, with D maybe TRBD2 (5 bases). This CDR3 region has 16 residues. Germline V gene sequence: CDR1 SGHNT, CDR2 YENEEA. V was trimmed by 1 base and J by 0 bases, leaving 13 bases between them. CDR3 region: CASSLGTGSSSYEQYF. CDR3 in DNA: TGTGCCAGCAGCTTAGGCACGGGGTCAAGCTCCTACGAGCAGTACTTC.

This clone was seen only a few times. V is TRBV4-1 and J is TRBJ1-5; D is undetermined. Germline CDR1 reads MGHRA; CDR2 reads YSYEKL. The V end was cut by 4 bases, the J end by 0 bases, with 13 bases between. The CDR3 sequence is 16 residues long. The CDR3 is CASSPTEDFSNQPQHF. The CDR3 DNA reads as TGCGCCAGCAGCCCGACCGAGGACTTTAGCAATCAGCCCCAGCATTTT.